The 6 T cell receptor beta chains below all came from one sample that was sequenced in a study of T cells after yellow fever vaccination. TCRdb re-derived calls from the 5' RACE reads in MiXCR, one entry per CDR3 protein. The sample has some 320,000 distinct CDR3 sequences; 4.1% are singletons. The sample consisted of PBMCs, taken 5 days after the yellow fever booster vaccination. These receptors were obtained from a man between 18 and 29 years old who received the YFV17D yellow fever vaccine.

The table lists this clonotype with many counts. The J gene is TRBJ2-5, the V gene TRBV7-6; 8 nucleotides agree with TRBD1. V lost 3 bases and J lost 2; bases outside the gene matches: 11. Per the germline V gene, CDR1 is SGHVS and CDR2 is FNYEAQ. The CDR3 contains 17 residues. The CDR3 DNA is TGTGCCAGCAGCTTGTCCCTCGGGCAGGGGGCTCAAGAGACCCAGTACTTC. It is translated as CASSLSLGQGAQETQYF.

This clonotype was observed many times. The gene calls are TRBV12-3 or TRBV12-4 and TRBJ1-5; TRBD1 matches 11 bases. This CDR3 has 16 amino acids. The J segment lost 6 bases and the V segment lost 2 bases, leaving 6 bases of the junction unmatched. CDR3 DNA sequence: TGTGCCAGCAGTTTACCGGACAGGGGGCTTGGTCAGCCCCAGCATTTT. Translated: CASSLPDRGLGQPQHF.

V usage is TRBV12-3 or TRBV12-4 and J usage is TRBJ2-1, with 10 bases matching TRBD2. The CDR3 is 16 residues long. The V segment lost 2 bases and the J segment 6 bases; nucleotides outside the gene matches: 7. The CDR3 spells CASSLLGLAIGNEQFF. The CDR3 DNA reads TGTGCCAGCAGTTTATTGGGACTAGCGATTGGCAATGAGCAGTTCTTC.

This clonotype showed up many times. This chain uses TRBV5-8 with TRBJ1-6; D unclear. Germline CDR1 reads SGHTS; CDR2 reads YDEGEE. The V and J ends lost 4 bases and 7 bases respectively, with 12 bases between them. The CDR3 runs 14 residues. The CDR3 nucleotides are TGTGCCAGCAGCCACGTGTACGGGAATTCACCCCTCCACTTT. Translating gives CASSHVYGNSPLHF.

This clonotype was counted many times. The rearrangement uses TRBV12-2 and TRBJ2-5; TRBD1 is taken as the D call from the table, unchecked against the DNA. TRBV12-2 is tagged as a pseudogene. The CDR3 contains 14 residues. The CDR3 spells CASRTRTVRETQYF. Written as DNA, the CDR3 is TGTGCAAGTCGCACCAGGACAGTCCGGGAGACCCAGTACTTC.

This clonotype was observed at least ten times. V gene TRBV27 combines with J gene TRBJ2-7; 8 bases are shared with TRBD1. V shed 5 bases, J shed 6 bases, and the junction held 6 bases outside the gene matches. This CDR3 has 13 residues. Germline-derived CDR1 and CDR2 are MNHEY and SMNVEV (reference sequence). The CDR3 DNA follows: TGTGCCAGCAGTCCCAGGGGGCTATCCGAGCAGTACTTC. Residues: CASSPRGLSEQYF.